The source of this TCR beta chain is a study of T cell changes during pregnancy in multiple sclerosis. V shed 1 base, J shed 8 bases, and the junction held 5 bases outside the gene matches. This CDR3 contains 14 residues. Per germline, CDR1 MNHNS and CDR2 SASEGT. The table came from immunoSEQ multiplex PCR; TCRdb's copy has only in-frame clones and leaves some out. Of more than 55,000 clones listed, 91% were seen once; the top ten hold around 3.3%. Sequenced here: peripheral blood, sampled after pregnancy. The rearrangement uses TRBV6-1 and TRBJ2-3; 8 nucleotides line up with TRBD2. This TCR derives from a female donor in good health, enrolled as a control in a pregnancy study. CDR3 coding DNA: TGTGCCAGCAGTGAAGAAGCGGGAGAATTTACGCAGTATTTT. Translated: CASSEEAGEFTQYF.